A single sample is the source of the 5 T cell receptor beta chains below, sequenced in a study of technical replicates of blood from a handful of donors. Libraries were prepared by immunoSEQ multiplex PCR; TCRdb keeps only in-frame clonotypes and omits some of them. The sample yields under 90,000 clones, roughly 98% seen once. The material sequenced was T cells isolated from PBMCs. The source of these receptors is a human donor in good health.

CDR3 DNA: TGCGCCAGCAGCTTGGGTGGCAGTTACCCCTATGGCTACACCTTC. Its translation is CASSLGGSYPYGYTF. The chain has TRBV5-1 and TRBJ1-2; D not resolved. V dropped 0 bases and J dropped 4 bases, with 13 bases sitting between them. This CDR3 has 15 residues. CDR1 is SGHRS and CDR2 is YFSETQ in the germline V gene.

V is TRBV4-1 and J is TRBJ2-7, with 9 bases lining up with TRBD2. The junction had 8 bases not matched to a gene; V was cut back by 4 bases and J by 4 bases. Germline V gene lookup returns CDR1 MGHRA and CDR2 YSYEKL. This CDR3 has 15 residues. This CDR3 reads CASSPRTSALYEQYF. The DNA of the CDR3 is TGCGCCAGCAGCCCCCGGACTAGCGCCCTATACGAGCAGTACTTC.

This chain joins TRBV6-1 and TRBJ2-2, with 9 bases matching TRBD1. This CDR3 has 14 amino acids. The V and J ends lost 6 bases and 3 bases, in that order; junction bases with no gene match: 2. CDR1 is MNHNS, CDR2 SASEGT, per germline. The CDR3 protein is CASRGQGHTGELFF. The DNA of the CDR3 is TGTGCCAGCAGAGGACAGGGGCACACCGGGGAGCTGTTTTTT.

This rearrangement joins TRBV5-1 to TRBJ2-4; no clear D gene. The germline V gene encodes CDR1 SGHRS and CDR2 YFSETQ. The V end lost 0 bases, the J end lost 0 bases, and 7 bases lay between the germline ends. This CDR3 comprises 15 residues. The CDR3: CASSLDNLAKNIQYF. The DNA for the CDR3 is TGCGCCAGCAGCTTGGATAATCTAGCCAAAAACATTCAGTACTTC.

The rearrangement uses TRBV6-5 and TRBJ2-7; perhaps TRBD2 as D (7 bases). The CDR3 is made up of 15 amino acids. CDR1 MNHEY and CDR2 SVGAGI come from the germline V gene. V dropped 0 bases and J dropped 2 bases, with 11 bases sitting between them. The CDR3 sequence is CASSYSGRGPYEQYF. The CDR3 region has the DNA TGTGCCAGCAGTTACTCAGGGCGGGGGCCCTACGAGCAGTACTTC.